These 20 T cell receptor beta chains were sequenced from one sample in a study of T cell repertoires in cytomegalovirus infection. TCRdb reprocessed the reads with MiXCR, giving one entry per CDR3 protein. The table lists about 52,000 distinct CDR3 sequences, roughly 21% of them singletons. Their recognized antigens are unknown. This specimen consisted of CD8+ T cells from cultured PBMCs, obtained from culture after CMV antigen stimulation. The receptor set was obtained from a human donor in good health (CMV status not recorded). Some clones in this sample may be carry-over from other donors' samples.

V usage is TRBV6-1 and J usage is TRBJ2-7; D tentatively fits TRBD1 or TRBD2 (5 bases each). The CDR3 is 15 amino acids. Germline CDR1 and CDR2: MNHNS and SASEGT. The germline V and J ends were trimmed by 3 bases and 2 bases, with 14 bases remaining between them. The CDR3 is CASSDLPGTTYEQYF. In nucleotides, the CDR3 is TGTGCCAGCAGTGATTTACCGGGGACCACCTACGAGCAGTACTTC.

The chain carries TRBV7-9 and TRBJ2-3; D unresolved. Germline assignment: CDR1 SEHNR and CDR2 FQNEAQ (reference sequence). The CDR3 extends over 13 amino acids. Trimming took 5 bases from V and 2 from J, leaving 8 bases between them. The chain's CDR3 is CASSDRITDTQYF. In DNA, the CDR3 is TGTGCCAGCAGCGATAGGATCACAGATACGCAGTATTTT. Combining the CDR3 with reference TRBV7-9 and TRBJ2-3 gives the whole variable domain DTGVSQNPRHKITKRGQNVTFRCDPISEHNRLYWYRQTLGQGPEFLTYFQNEAQLEKSRLLSDRFSAERPKGSFSTLEIQRTEQGDSAMYLCASSDRITDTQYFGPGTRLTVL.

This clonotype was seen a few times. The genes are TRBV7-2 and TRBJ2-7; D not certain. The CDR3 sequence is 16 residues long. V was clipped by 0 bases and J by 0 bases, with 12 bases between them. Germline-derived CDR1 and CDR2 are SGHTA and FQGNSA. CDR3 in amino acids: CASSLAHRINSYEQYF. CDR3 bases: TGTGCCAGCAGCTTAGCCCACAGAATAAACTCCTACGAGCAGTACTTC.

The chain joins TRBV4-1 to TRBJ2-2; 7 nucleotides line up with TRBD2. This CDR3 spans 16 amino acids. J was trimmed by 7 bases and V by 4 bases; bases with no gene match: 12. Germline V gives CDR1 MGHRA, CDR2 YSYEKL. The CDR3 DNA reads TGCGCCAGCAGCCCTGGAATTGGACTAGTAGGCGGGGAGCTGTTTTTT. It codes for CASSPGIGLVGGELFF.

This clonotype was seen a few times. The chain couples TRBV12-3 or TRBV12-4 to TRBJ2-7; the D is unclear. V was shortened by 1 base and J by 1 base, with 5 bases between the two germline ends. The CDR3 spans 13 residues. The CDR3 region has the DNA TGTGCCAGCAGTTTAGGTGGGTCCTACGAGCAGTACTTC. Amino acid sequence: CASSLGGSYEQYF.

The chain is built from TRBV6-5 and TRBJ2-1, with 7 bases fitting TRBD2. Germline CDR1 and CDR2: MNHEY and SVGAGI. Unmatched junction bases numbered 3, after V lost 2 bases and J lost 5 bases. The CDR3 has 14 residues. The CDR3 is CASSYGGVDNEQFF. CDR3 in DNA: TGTGCCAGCAGTTACGGGGGGGTGGACAATGAGCAGTTCTTC.

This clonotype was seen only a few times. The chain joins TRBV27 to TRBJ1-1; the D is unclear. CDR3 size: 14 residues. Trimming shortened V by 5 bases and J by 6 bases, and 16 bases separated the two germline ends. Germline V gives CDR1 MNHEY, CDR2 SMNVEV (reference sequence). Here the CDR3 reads CASSPPGRRAEAFF. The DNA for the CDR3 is TGTGCCAGCAGTCCCCCAGGTAGGCGCGCTGAAGCTTTCTTT.

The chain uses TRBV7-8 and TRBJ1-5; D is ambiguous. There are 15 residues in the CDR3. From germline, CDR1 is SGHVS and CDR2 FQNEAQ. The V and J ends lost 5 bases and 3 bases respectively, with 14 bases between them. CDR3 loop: CASSGPGAINQPQHF. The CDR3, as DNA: TGTGCCAGCAGCGGCCCGGGAGCGATCAATCAGCCCCAGCATTTT.

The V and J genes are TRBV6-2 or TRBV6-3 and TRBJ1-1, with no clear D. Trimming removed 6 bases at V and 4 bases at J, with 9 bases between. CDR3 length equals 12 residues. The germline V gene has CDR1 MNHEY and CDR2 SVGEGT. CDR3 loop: CASRPRGTEAFF. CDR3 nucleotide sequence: TGTGCCAGCAGACCACGCGGCACTGAAGCTTTCTTT.

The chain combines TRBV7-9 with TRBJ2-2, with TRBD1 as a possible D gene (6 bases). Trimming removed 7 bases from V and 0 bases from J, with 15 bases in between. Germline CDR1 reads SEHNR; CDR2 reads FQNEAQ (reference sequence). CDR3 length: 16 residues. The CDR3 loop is CASNPSQGPNTGELFF. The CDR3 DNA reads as TGTGCCAGCAACCCCTCCCAGGGGCCGAACACCGGGGAGCTGTTTTTT.

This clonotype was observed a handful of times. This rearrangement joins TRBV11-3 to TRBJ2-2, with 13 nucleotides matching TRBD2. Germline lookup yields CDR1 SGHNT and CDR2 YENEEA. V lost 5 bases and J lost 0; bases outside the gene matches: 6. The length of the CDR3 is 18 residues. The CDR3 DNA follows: TGTGCCAGCAGCCCTTGGACTAGCGGGGGTTCGAACACCGGGGAGCTGTTTTTT. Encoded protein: CASSPWTSGGSNTGELFF.

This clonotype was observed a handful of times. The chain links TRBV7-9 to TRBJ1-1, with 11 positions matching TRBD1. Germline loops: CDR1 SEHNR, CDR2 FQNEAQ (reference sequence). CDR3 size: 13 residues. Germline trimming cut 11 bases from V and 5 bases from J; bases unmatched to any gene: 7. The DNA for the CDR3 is TGTGCCGGCGTGGACAGGGGGCCTACTGAAGCTTTCTTT. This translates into CAGVDRGPTEAFF. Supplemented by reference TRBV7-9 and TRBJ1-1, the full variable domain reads DTGVSQNPRHKITKRGQNVTFRCDPISEHNRLYWYRQTLGQGPEFLTYFQNEAQLEKSRLLSDRFSAERPKGSFSTLEIQRTEQGDSAMYLCAGVDRGPTEAFFGQGTRLTVV.

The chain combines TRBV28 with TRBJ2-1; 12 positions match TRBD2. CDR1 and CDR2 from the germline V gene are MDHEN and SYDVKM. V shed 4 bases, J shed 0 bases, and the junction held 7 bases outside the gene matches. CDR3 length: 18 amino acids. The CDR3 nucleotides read TGTGCCAGCAGTTCCACTAGCGGGGGGAGAAGCTCCTACAATGAGCAGTTCTTC. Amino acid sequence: CASSSTSGGRSSYNEQFF. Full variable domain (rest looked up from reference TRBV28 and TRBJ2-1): DVKVTQSSRYLVKRTGEKVFLECVQDMDHENMFWYRQDPGLGLRLIYFSYDVKMKEKGDIPEGYSVSREKKERFSLILESASTNQTSMYLCASSSTSGGRSSYNEQFFGPGTRLTVL.

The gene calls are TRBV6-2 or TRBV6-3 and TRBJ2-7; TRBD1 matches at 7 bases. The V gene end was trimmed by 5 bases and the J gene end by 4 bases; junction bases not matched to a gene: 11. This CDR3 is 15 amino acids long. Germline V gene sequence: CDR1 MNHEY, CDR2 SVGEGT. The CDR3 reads CASSPLRDRSYEQYF. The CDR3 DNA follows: TGTGCCAGCAGTCCGCTCCGGGACAGATCTTACGAGCAGTACTTC.

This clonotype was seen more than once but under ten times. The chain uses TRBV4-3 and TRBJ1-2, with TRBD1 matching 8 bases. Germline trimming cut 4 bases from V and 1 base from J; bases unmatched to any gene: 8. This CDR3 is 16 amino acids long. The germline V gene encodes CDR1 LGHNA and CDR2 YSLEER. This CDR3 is CASSPQSTGVNYGYTF. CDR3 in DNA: TGCGCCAGCAGCCCCCAATCGACAGGGGTTAACTATGGCTACACCTTC.

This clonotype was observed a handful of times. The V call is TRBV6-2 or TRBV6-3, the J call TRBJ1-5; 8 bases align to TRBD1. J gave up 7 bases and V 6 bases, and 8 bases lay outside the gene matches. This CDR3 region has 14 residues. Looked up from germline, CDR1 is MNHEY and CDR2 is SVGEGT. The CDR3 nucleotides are TGTGCCAGCAGCTTCGACAGGGGTGGCCAGCCCCAGCATTTT. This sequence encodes CASSFDRGGQPQHF.

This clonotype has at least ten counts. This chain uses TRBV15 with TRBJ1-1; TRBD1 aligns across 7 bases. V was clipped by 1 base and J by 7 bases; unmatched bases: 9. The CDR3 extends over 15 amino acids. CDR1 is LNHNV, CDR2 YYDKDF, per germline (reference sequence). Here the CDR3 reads CATSRARDRNFEAFF. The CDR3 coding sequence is TGTGCCACCAGCAGAGCTAGGGACAGAAATTTTGAAGCTTTCTTT.

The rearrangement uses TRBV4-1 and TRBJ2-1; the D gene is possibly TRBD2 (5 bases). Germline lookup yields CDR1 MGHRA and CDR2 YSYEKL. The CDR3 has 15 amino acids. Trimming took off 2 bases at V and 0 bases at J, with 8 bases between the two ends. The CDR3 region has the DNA TGCGCCAGCAGCCAAACGGAGGTCTCCTACAATGAGCAGTTCTTC. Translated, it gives CASSQTEVSYNEQFF.

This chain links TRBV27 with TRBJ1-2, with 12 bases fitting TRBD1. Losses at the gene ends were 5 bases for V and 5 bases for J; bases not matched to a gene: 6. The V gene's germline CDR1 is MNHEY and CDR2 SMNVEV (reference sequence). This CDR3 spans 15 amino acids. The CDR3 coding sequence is TGTGCCAGCAGTCCGGGGACAGGGGGCGCTTATGGCTACACCTTC. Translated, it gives CASSPGTGGAYGYTF.

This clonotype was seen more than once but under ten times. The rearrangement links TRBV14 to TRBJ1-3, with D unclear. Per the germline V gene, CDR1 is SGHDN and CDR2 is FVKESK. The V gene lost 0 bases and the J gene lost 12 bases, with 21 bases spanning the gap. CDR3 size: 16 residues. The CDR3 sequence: CASSQDLSPRRSSIYF. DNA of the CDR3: TGTGCCAGCAGCCAAGATCTGAGTCCGCGGAGGAGTAGCATATATTTT.